This T cell receptor (beta chain) was identified during a study of blood T cell repertoires in COVID-19. This CDR3 has 14 amino acids. Germline V gene data show CDR1 as SGHAT and CDR2 as FQNNGV. V was shortened by 1 base and J by 0 bases, with 4 bases between the two germline ends. The table came from immunoSEQ multiplex PCR; TCRdb's copy has only in-frame clones and leaves some out. Here the sample spans tens of thousands of clones, around 88% being singletons. Source material: peripheral blood. This receptor was identified in a man aged 55 to 70 with acute or convalescent COVID-19. The gene calls are TRBV11-2 and TRBJ1-5; no definite D call. The CDR3 nucleotides are TGTGCCAGCAGCTTAGGCGGTAGCAATCAGCCCCAGCATTTT. Protein: CASSLGGSNQPQHF.